These 30 T cell receptor beta chains originate from one sample sequenced in a study of blood T cells in healthy people across ages. Primed by a sample-barcoded 5' primer and a J-beta primer mix, a second PCR proceeded for about 6 to 11 cycles. TCRdb reanalysed the 5' RACE reads using MiXCR and keeps one entry per CDR3 protein. The table records around 780,000 distinct CDR3 sequences, around a quarter of them present only once. The sample was also linked to a second study, of T cells of mothers and their children.

The sample was blood. The receptors come from a boy aged 10-17 years in good health.

The V gene is TRBV14, the J gene TRBJ1-2; 9 nucleotides agree with TRBD1. J lost 2 bases, V lost 3 bases, and 7 bases had no gene match. This CDR3 spans 16 amino acids. The germline gives CDR1 SGHDN, CDR2 FVKESK. The CDR3 spells CASSHPGTGKNYGYTF. The CDR3 DNA reads as TGTGCCAGCAGCCACCCCGGGACAGGGAAAAACTATGGCTACACCTTC.

This clonotype was observed a few times. The chain combines TRBV6-5 with TRBJ2-5; TRBD2 matches at 13 bases. Gene TRBJ2-7 matches the end of the DNA better, so the J call may be wrong. In germline, CDR1 is MNHEY, CDR2 SVGAGI. The CDR3 totals 14 residues. CDR3 nucleotide sequence: TGTGCCAGCAGTGGGACTAGCGGGACCTACGAGCAGTACTTC. This gives the protein CASSGTSGTYEQYF.

This clonotype turned up a few times. The chain combines TRBV5-1 with TRBJ2-7; unclear D gene. The CDR3 has 13 residues. Germline values: CDR1 SGHRS, CDR2 YFSETQ. The V end lost 2 bases, the J end lost 2 bases, and 8 bases lay between the germline ends. CDR3 loop: CASSLDKPYEQYF. As DNA, the CDR3 is TGCGCCAGCAGCTTAGACAAGCCCTACGAGCAGTACTTC.

This clonotype was recorded once. The genes are TRBV5-1 and TRBJ2-1; 9 bases line up with TRBD2. Germline V gives CDR1 SGHRS, CDR2 YFSETQ. CDR3 length: 15 residues. V shed 2 bases and J 7 bases; nucleotides not matched to a gene: 7. The DNA for the CDR3 is TGCGCCAGCAGCTTTATAGCGGGGGACACGAATGAGCAGTTCTTC. Protein sequence: CASSFIAGDTNEQFF.

CDR3 in DNA: TGTGCCAGCAGCTGGGGGGTGGCTAGCACAGATACGCAGTATTTT. Protein sequence: CASSWGVASTDTQYF. The chain has TRBV7-2 and TRBJ2-3, with D possibly TRBD2 on 6 matching bases. CDR3 length: 15 amino acids. Deletions cut 4 bases from V and 0 bases from J, with 11 bases between. The germline V gene has CDR1 SGHTA and CDR2 FQGNSA.

This clonotype was seen ten or more times. A junction boundary mismatches the germline segment, possibly from a read error. The V and J genes are TRBV5-1 and TRBJ1-1, with a tentative D call TRBD1 (6 bases). The CDR3 covers 12 residues. Germline values: CDR1 SGHRS, CDR2 YFSETQ. The CDR3 is CASSLGQGEAFF. The CDR3 nucleotides read TGTGCCAGCAGTTTAGGCCAGGGGGAAGCTTTCTTT. The complete variable domain, with remaining parts taken from reference TRBV5-1 and TRBJ1-1, reads KAGVTQTPRYLIKTRGQQVTLSCSPISGHRSVSWYQQTPGQGLQFLFEYFSETQRNKGNFPGRFSGRQFSNSRSEMNVSTLELGDSALYLCASSLGQGEAFFGQGTRLTVV.

This clonotype was counted a few times. Here the CDR3 DNA reads TGTGCCAGCAGGAGACAGGGACCCACAGATACGCAGTATTTT. Encoded protein: CASRRQGPTDTQYF. This chain joins TRBV6-2 or TRBV6-3 and TRBJ2-3, with TRBD1 matching over 7 bases. V shed 6 bases, J shed 2 bases, and the junction held 5 bases outside the gene matches. Germline V gene sequence: CDR1 MNHEY, CDR2 SVGEGT. CDR3 length equals 14 residues.

The chain joins TRBV25-1 to TRBJ2-1, with TRBD1 matching over 7 bases. V gave up 1 base and J gave up 5 bases; unmatched junction bases: 5. CDR1 is MGHDK and CDR2 is SYGVNS in the germline V gene. The CDR3 runs to 15 residues. CDR3 region: CASSESTGIHNEQFF. The CDR3 nucleotides read TGTGCCAGCAGTGAATCGACAGGGATCCACAATGAGCAGTTCTTC.

The J gene is TRBJ1-1, the V gene TRBV7-3; no reliable D call. The V end lost 1 base, the J end lost 1 base, and 10 bases lay between the germline ends. The CDR3 has 15 residues. CDR1 SGHTA and CDR2 FQGTGA come from the germline V gene. The CDR3 nucleotides read TGTGCCAGCAGCTTAAGTCCAGGAGCGAACACTGAAGCTTTCTTT. Amino acid sequence: CASSLSPGANTEAFF.

The V gene is TRBV5-1, the J gene TRBJ2-3; D might be TRBD1 (6 bases). The CDR3 has 14 residues. Germline V gene lookup returns CDR1 SGHRS and CDR2 YFSETQ. Trimming pared 4 bases from V and 3 bases from J, leaving 12 bases between. Here the CDR3 DNA reads TGCGCCAGCAGCGGCGGACAGCGAACAGATACGCAGTATTTT. Translated: CASSGGQRTDTQYF.

This clonotype was counted a few times. The V call is TRBV29-1, the J call TRBJ2-7; TRBD1 agrees at 8 bases. From germline, CDR1 is SQVTM and CDR2 ANQGSEA. Trimming cost V 6 bases and J 7 bases; bases outside gene matches: 8. There are 12 residues in the CDR3. The CDR3 is CSVAGGASEQYF. The CDR3 bases are TGCAGCGTCGCAGGGGGCGCGTCAGAGCAGTACTTC.

This rearrangement joins TRBV5-1 to TRBJ2-7, with 10 bases fitting TRBD2. In germline, CDR1 is SGHRS, CDR2 YFSETQ. The junction had 5 bases not matched to a gene; V was cut back by 3 bases and J by 2 bases. The CDR3 totals 15 residues. As DNA, the CDR3 is TGCGCCAGCAGCTGGGGGACTAGCGCAACCTACGAGCAGTACTTC. Translation gives CASSWGTSATYEQYF.

The rearrangement uses TRBV9 and TRBJ1-4; D not certain. Trimming stripped 0 bases from V and 0 bases from J, with 6 bases between. CDR1 and CDR2 (germline): SGDLS, YYNGEE. The CDR3 length is 15 residues. CDR3 residues: CASSVGDATNEKLFF. The CDR3 DNA reads as TGTGCCAGCAGCGTAGGAGATGCAACTAATGAAAAACTGTTTTTT.

The V gene is TRBV12-3 or TRBV12-4, the J gene TRBJ2-5; D remains ambiguous. The CDR3 is 14 residues long. Trimming took 2 bases from V and 4 from J, leaving 11 bases between them. CDR3 protein: CASSLKYSRETQYF. The CDR3 coding sequence is TGTGCCAGCAGTTTAAAATACAGTCGAGAGACCCAGTACTTC.

The V call is TRBV5-1, the J call TRBJ2-2, with 9 bases that match TRBD2. V dropped 4 bases and J dropped 5; count of bases not matched to a gene: 9. Germline V gene sequence: CDR1 SGHRS, CDR2 YFSETQ. The CDR3 contains 16 residues. CDR3 protein: CASSVRRGGLTGELFF. The DNA of the CDR3 is TGCGCCAGCAGCGTGAGGCGGGGGGGCCTGACCGGGGAGCTGTTTTTT.

This CDR3 is CASSSEGRERVYF. The CDR3 DNA follows: TGTGCCAGCAGTTCCGAAGGACGGGAACGGGTCTACTTC. The chain joins TRBV6-6 to TRBJ2-5; D possibly corresponds to TRBD2 (5 bases). Germline V gene sequence: CDR1 MNHNY, CDR2 SVGAGI (reference sequence). V was cut by 4 bases and J by 14 bases, with 20 bases left in between. The CDR3 spans 13 residues.

The chain joins TRBV27 to TRBJ2-5; 8 bases align to TRBD1. The CDR3 runs 15 residues. The germline V gene has CDR1 MNHEY and CDR2 SMNVEV (reference sequence). J lost 7 bases, V lost 5 bases, and 12 bases had no gene match. CDR3 DNA: TGTGCCAGCAGTCTCCAACAGGGGGTTTACGGGACCCAGTACTTC. Its protein is CASSLQQGVYGTQYF.

This clonotype was seen a few times. The chain employs TRBV28 and TRBJ2-1; 7 nucleotides align to TRBD1. The CDR3 has 14 residues. V trimming: 6 bases; J trimming: 0 bases; junction bases outside the gene matches: 2. Germline CDR1 is MDHEN and CDR2 is SYDVKM. The CDR3 region has the DNA TGTGCCAGCAGCAGGGGGTTCTCCTACAATGAGCAGTTCTTC. Amino acid sequence: CASSRGFSYNEQFF.

This clonotype was recorded a few times. V is TRBV29-1 and J is TRBJ2-3; D is unresolved. Germline-derived CDR1 and CDR2 are SQVTM and ANQGSEA. Deletions cut 8 bases from V and 3 bases from J, with 18 bases between. The CDR3 is 14 residues long. CDR3 sequence (DNA): TGCAGCTCCAAGGTGAATTTAGTGACAGATACGCAGTATTTT. This sequence encodes CSSKVNLVTDTQYF.

The CDR3 DNA sequence: TGCAGTGCTAGGGCCCAAGTGGAGGCCCAGTACTTC. Protein product: CSARAQVEAQYF. The rearrangement uses TRBV20-1 and TRBJ2-5, with a tentative D call TRBD2 (5 bases). CDR1 and CDR2 from the germline V gene are DFQATT and SNEGSKA (reference sequence). CDR3 size: 12 residues. V was pared by 3 bases and J by 9 bases, with 14 bases between.

V usage is TRBV7-3 and J usage is TRBJ1-2; 7 bases fit TRBD1. CDR1 is SGHTA, CDR2 FQGTGA, per germline. With 3 bases clipped from V and 5 bases from J, the junction kept 3 bases outside the gene matches. The CDR3 sequence is 13 residues long. The CDR3 loop reads CASSFNRGYGYTF. CDR3 coding DNA: TGTGCCAGCAGCTTTAACAGGGGTTATGGCTACACCTTC.

The V gene is TRBV7-9, the J gene TRBJ2-1; D perhaps matches TRBD2 (5 bases). CDR1 and CDR2 (germline): SEHNR, FQNEAQ (reference sequence). The CDR3 consists of 16 residues. V lost 3 bases to trimming and J lost 6 bases, with 18 bases between them. The CDR3 bases are TGTGCCAGCAGCTTCTGGAGCGGAAGTAGTGGCAATGAGCAGTTCTTC. It specifies CASSFWSGSSGNEQFF.

V usage is TRBV6-5 and J usage is TRBJ2-5, with TRBD2 matching over 9 bases. TRBJ2-1 matches the DNA end more closely, so the J call is doubtful. The germline CDR1 and CDR2 sequences are MNHEY and SVGAGI. The CDR3 loop spans 15 amino acids. The CDR3 loop reads CASSYTRGGLGEQFF. CDR3 DNA sequence: TGTGCCAGCAGTTACACGCGGGGGGGCCTTGGTGAGCAGTTCTTC.

This chain links TRBV29-1 with TRBJ2-2; 7 nucleotides agree with TRBD1. The CDR3 extends over 14 amino acids. Germline-derived CDR1 and CDR2 are SQVTM and ANQGSEA. The J segment lost 2 bases and the V segment lost 6 bases, leaving 6 bases of the junction unmatched. The CDR3: CSVPGTVNTGELFF. In DNA form, the CDR3 reads TGCAGCGTACCCGGGACAGTTAACACCGGGGAGCTGTTTTTT.

This clonotype was recorded only once. The chain combines TRBV7-9 with TRBJ2-3, with no clear D. V was trimmed by 5 bases and J by 0 bases, leaving 12 bases between them. In germline, CDR1 is SEHNR, CDR2 FQNEAQ (reference sequence). The CDR3 runs to 15 residues. The CDR3 DNA is TGTGCCAGCAGCCCCCGTAGGTTTAGCACAGATACGCAGTATTTT. Protein sequence: CASSPRRFSTDTQYF.

The chain joins TRBV20-1 to TRBJ2-7; 11 nucleotides align to TRBD2. The germline gives CDR1 DFQATT, CDR2 SNEGSKA (reference sequence). The ends lost 5 bases at V and 0 bases at J; junction bases unmatched: 12. CDR3 length: 17 residues. CDR3: CSASLASGGKISYEQYF. The DNA of the CDR3 is TGCAGTGCTTCCCTGGCTAGCGGGGGGAAAATCTCCTACGAGCAGTACTTC.

The table lists this clonotype with a few counts. This rearrangement joins TRBV20-1 to TRBJ2-1; the match to TRBD2 covers 10 bases. After removal of 3 bases from V and 8 bases from J, the junction contained 7 bases not matched to a gene. Germline CDR1 is DFQATT and CDR2 is SNEGSKA (reference sequence). The CDR3 is made up of 14 amino acids. CDR3 residues: CSASRQRGGYEQFF. CDR3 coding DNA: TGCAGTGCTAGTCGGCAGCGGGGGGGCTATGAGCAGTTCTTC.

This sequence joins TRBV18 and TRBJ2-5, with 8 bases identical to TRBD2. The CDR3 extends over 17 amino acids. Germline V gene data show CDR1 as KGHSH and CDR2 as LQKENI. The V segment lost 0 bases and the J segment 3 bases; nucleotides outside the gene matches: 9. The CDR3 loop is CASSPPANSGDEETQYF. In DNA form, the CDR3 reads TGTGCCAGCTCACCACCGGCGAATAGCGGGGATGAAGAGACCCAGTACTTC.

This clonotype appeared a few times. The chain has TRBV20-1 and TRBJ2-3; TRBD2 matches at 11 bases. The CDR3 has 17 amino acids. V was clipped by 5 bases and J by 4 bases; unmatched bases: 14. CDR1 and CDR2 from the germline V gene are DFQATT and SNEGSKA (reference sequence). In DNA form, the CDR3 reads TGCAGTGCTCAGACTGATAGCGGGAGGGCCGGTCCAGATACGCAGTATTTT. Translating gives CSAQTDSGRAGPDTQYF.

V and J are TRBV12-5 and TRBJ2-3; 8 nucleotides match TRBD2. CDR1 LGHNT and CDR2 FRNRAP come from the germline V gene. The length of the CDR3 is 14 residues. V was pared by 2 bases and J by 3 bases, with 1 base of the junction left unmatched. Written as DNA, the CDR3 is TGTGCTAGTGGTTTGACTAGCGGAACAGATACGCAGTATTTT. Encoded protein: CASGLTSGTDTQYF.